A single T cell receptor beta chain is shown here with its context. Its antigen remains unidentified. The data were taken from a study of T cell responses to AZD1222 COVID-19 vaccine. The table came from immunoSEQ multiplex PCR; TCRdb's copy has only in-frame clones and leaves some out. The sample holds around 120,000 clones, 80% to 90% seen once. Broader study findings: The CD4 TCRs associated with vaccination extended across spike and predominated at 160-218 and 743-854.

The V gene's germline CDR1 is LGHDT and CDR2 YNNKEL (reference sequence). The CDR3 covers 15 residues. The V end was cut by 5 bases, the J end by 0 bases, with 11 bases between. This receptor was obtained from an adult in good health. This chain links TRBV3-1 (or the pseudogene TRBV3-2) with TRBJ1-3; no clear D gene. The material was peripheral blood, obtained on day 0 of MenACWY control vaccination. CDR3 bases: TGTGCCAGCAGCTATTCGGAAAACTCTGGAAACACCATATATTTT. This translates into CASSYSENSGNTIYF.